This is a list of T cell receptor beta chains from one sample in a study of control samples from healthy donors and cancer patients. Measured with immunoSEQ multiplex PCR; TCRdb has only the in-frame clones, and not every one. The data show about 92,000 clones, around 82% seen once. The sequenced sample consisted of blood. The receptors originated from a woman aged 55-69 years in good health. Each CDR3 is given with its conserved first and last residue. The order of the fields is clone size, J gene, D gene, V gene, CDR3 protein, CDR3 DNA. The D gene is left open where the match is weak. Clone sizes are given selectively: once, few, many, or a class where the clone is expanded.

clone_size: NA; j_call: TRBJ1-1; d_call: NA; v_call: TRBV7-2; cdr3_aa: CASSPGGPVAEAFF; cdr3_nt: TGTGCCAGCAGCCCAGGTGGGCCCGTCGCTGAAGCTTTCTTT
clone_size: NA; j_call: TRBJ1-6; d_call: TRBD1; v_call: TRBV11-2; cdr3_aa: CASSPLTGAYSPLHF; cdr3_nt: TGTGCCAGCAGCCCCCTGACAGGGGCTTATTCACCCCTCCACTTT
clone_size: NA; j_call: TRBJ2-7; d_call: NA; v_call: TRBV4-3; cdr3_aa: CASSPGPTSWSSYEQYF; cdr3_nt: TGCGCCAGCAGCCCTGGCCCGACTAGTTGGAGCTCCTACGAGCAGTACTTC
clone_size: NA; j_call: TRBJ1-6; d_call: TRBD1; v_call: TRBV6-5; cdr3_aa: CASSYRRQGFNSPLHF; cdr3_nt: TGTGCCAGCAGTTACCGCCGACAGGGATTTAATTCACCCCTCCACTTT
clone_size: NA; j_call: TRBJ1-5; d_call: NA; v_call: TRBV30; cdr3_aa: CAWSGGPPINSNQPQHF; cdr3_nt: TGTGCCTGGAGTGGCGGACCTCCGATAAATAGCAATCAGCCCCAGCATTTT
clone_size: NA; j_call: TRBJ1-2; d_call: NA; v_call: TRBV19; cdr3_aa: CASSIWGARGYTF; cdr3_nt: TGTGCCAGTAGTATCTGGGGGGCGCGAGGCTACACCTTC
clone_size: few; j_call: TRBJ1-2; d_call: TRBD1; v_call: TRBV5-1; cdr3_aa: CASSYYPGQGDYGYTF; cdr3_nt: TGCGCCAGCAGCTACTATCCGGGACAGGGAGACTATGGCTACACCTTC
clone_size: NA; j_call: TRBJ2-1; d_call: NA; v_call: TRBV12-3/TRBV12-4; cdr3_aa: CASSRPPREQFF; cdr3_nt: TGTGCCAGCAGTCGGCCCCCTAGAGAGCAGTTCTTC
clone_size: few; j_call: TRBJ1-1; d_call: NA; v_call: TRBV7-2; cdr3_aa: CASSLTGSAMNTEAFF; cdr3_nt: TGTGCCAGCAGCTTAACCGGGAGCGCGATGAACACTGAAGCTTTCTTT
clone_size: NA; j_call: TRBJ2-1; d_call: TRBD2; v_call: TRBV28; cdr3_aa: CASRVTSGLYEQFF; cdr3_nt: TGTGCCAGCAGGGTGACTAGCGGATTATATGAGCAGTTCTTC
clone_size: NA; j_call: TRBJ1-4; d_call: NA; v_call: TRBV2; cdr3_aa: CASSSEKLFF; cdr3_nt: TGTGCCAGCAGTTCAGAGAAATTGTTTTTT
clone_size: few; j_call: TRBJ1-5; d_call: NA; v_call: TRBV7-9; cdr3_aa: CASSLEGAEQPQHF; cdr3_nt: TGTGCCAGCAGCTTGGAAGGGGCTGAACAGCCCCAGCATTTT
clone_size: NA; j_call: TRBJ2-1; d_call: NA; v_call: TRBV6-4; cdr3_aa: CASSREGSINEQFF; cdr3_nt: TGTGCCAGCAGTCGAGAGGGCAGTATCAATGAGCAGTTCTTC
clone_size: NA; j_call: TRBJ2-1; d_call: NA; v_call: TRBV3-1/TRBV3-2; cdr3_aa: CASRGLSSSYNEQFF; cdr3_nt: TGTGCCAGCAGGGGCTTATCGAGCTCCTACAATGAGCAGTTCTTC
clone_size: once; j_call: TRBJ2-1; d_call: NA; v_call: TRBV20-1; cdr3_aa: CTRSRDEQFF; cdr3_nt: TGCACCCGGAGTAGGGATGAGCAGTTCTTC
clone_size: NA; j_call: TRBJ1-4; d_call: NA; v_call: TRBV19; cdr3_aa: CASSMKGGSNEKLFF; cdr3_nt: TGTGCCAGTAGTATGAAGGGGGGCTCTAATGAAAAACTGTTTTTT
clone_size: NA; j_call: TRBJ2-7; d_call: TRBD1; v_call: TRBV15; cdr3_aa: CATSRVAGGQYEQYF; cdr3_nt: TGTGCCACCAGCAGAGTGGCAGGGGGTCAGTACGAGCAGTACTTC
clone_size: NA; j_call: TRBJ2-3; d_call: TRBD2; v_call: TRBV7-2; cdr3_aa: CASSLGLAGEAQYF; cdr3_nt: TGTGCCAGCAGTCTTGGACTAGCGGGGGAGGCGCAGTATTTT
clone_size: NA; j_call: TRBJ1-4; d_call: TRBD1; v_call: TRBV6-5; cdr3_aa: CASTRTGAEGEKLFF; cdr3_nt: TGTGCCAGCACTCGGACAGGGGCGGAGGGTGAAAAACTGTTTTTT
clone_size: NA; j_call: TRBJ2-7; d_call: NA; v_call: TRBV5-1; cdr3_aa: CASSLGGGTSYEQYF; cdr3_nt: TGCGCCAGCAGCTTGGGCGGAGGGACCTCCTACGAGCAGTACTTC
clone_size: few; j_call: TRBJ2-3; d_call: NA; v_call: TRBV7-2; cdr3_aa: CASSLLGTDTQYF; cdr3_nt: TGTGCCAGCAGCTTACTAGGCACAGATACGCAGTATTTT
clone_size: NA; j_call: TRBJ2-7; d_call: NA; v_call: TRBV5-1; cdr3_aa: CASSLGQLNSYEQYF; cdr3_nt: TGCGCCAGCAGTCTCGGACAGCTTAACTCCTACGAGCAGTACTTC
clone_size: NA; j_call: TRBJ1-1; d_call: NA; v_call: TRBV7-2; cdr3_aa: CASSLTGTNTEAFF; cdr3_nt: TGTGCCAGCAGCTTAACAGGAACGAACACTGAAGCTTTCTTT
clone_size: NA; j_call: TRBJ2-3; d_call: TRBD2; v_call: TRBV27; cdr3_aa: CASRLAGATTDTQYF; cdr3_nt: TGTGCCAGCAGATTAGCGGGAGCCACCACAGATACGCAGTATTTT
clone_size: few; j_call: TRBJ2-1; d_call: TRBD2; v_call: TRBV7-2; cdr3_aa: CASSLVSGTSGNNEQFF; cdr3_nt: TGTGCCAGCAGCTTAGTTTCTGGGACTAGCGGAAACAATGAGCAGTTCTTC
clone_size: NA; j_call: TRBJ2-3; d_call: TRBD2; v_call: TRBV15; cdr3_aa: CATSKIPRGGVTDTQYF; cdr3_nt: TGTGCCACCAGCAAAATCCCCCGGGGGGGGGTCACAGATACGCAGTATTTT
clone_size: NA; j_call: TRBJ2-2; d_call: TRBD2; v_call: TRBV7-7; cdr3_aa: CASSSGGHDTGELFF; cdr3_nt: TGTGCCAGCAGCTCGGGGGGGCACGACACCGGGGAGCTGTTTTTT
clone_size: NA; j_call: TRBJ2-3; d_call: TRBD1; v_call: TRBV5-1; cdr3_aa: CASSTSGTGSSDTQYF; cdr3_nt: TGCGCCAGCAGCACCTCCGGGACAGGGTCCTCAGATACGCAGTATTTT
clone_size: NA; j_call: TRBJ2-1; d_call: NA; v_call: TRBV29-1; cdr3_aa: CSVLFQGIYNEQFF; cdr3_nt: TGCAGCGTTCTCTTTCAGGGGATATACAATGAGCAGTTCTTC
clone_size: NA; j_call: TRBJ1-2; d_call: NA; v_call: TRBV19; cdr3_aa: CASSTTAGPYGYTF; cdr3_nt: TGTGCCAGTAGTACTACGGCAGGGCCCTATGGCTACACCTTC
clone_size: NA; j_call: TRBJ1-2; d_call: TRBD1; v_call: TRBV7-8; cdr3_aa: CASSSTWDREGANYGYTF; cdr3_nt: TGTGCCAGCAGCTCTACATGGGACAGGGAAGGAGCTAACTATGGCTACACCTTC
clone_size: NA; j_call: TRBJ1-6; d_call: TRBD1; v_call: TRBV19; cdr3_aa: CASSTDRDSPLHF; cdr3_nt: TGTGCCAGTAGTACGGACAGGGATTCACCCCTCCACTTT
clone_size: NA; j_call: TRBJ1-4; d_call: NA; v_call: TRBV15; cdr3_aa: CATSHAGAREKLFF; cdr3_nt: TGTGCCACCAGTCATGCGGGGGCTCGTGAAAAACTGTTTTTT
clone_size: NA; j_call: TRBJ2-5; d_call: NA; v_call: TRBV5-1; cdr3_aa: CASSLGWVALQETQYF; cdr3_nt: TGCGCCAGCAGCTTGGGTTGGGTGGCGCTCCAAGAGACCCAGTACTTC
clone_size: NA; j_call: TRBJ2-3; d_call: TRBD2; v_call: TRBV6-2/TRBV6-3; cdr3_aa: CASSYLAGAPNRGTDTQYF; cdr3_nt: TGTGCCAGCAGTTATCTAGCGGGGGCTCCGAACCGGGGCACAGATACGCAGTATTTT
clone_size: NA; j_call: TRBJ2-6; d_call: NA; v_call: TRBV7-9; cdr3_aa: CASSLGFSGTSGANVLTF; cdr3_nt: TGTGCCAGCAGCTTAGGATTCTCAGGAACCTCTGGGGCCAACGTCCTGACTTTC
clone_size: NA; j_call: TRBJ1-5; d_call: NA; v_call: TRBV11-2; cdr3_aa: CASSLGTGLSNQPQHF; cdr3_nt: TGTGCCAGCAGCTTAGGAACAGGGTTAAGCAATCAGCCCCAGCATTTT
clone_size: NA; j_call: TRBJ2-5; d_call: NA; v_call: TRBV9; cdr3_aa: CASSVAFGQQETQYF; cdr3_nt: TGTGCCAGCAGCGTAGCTTTCGGACAGCAAGAGACCCAGTACTTC
clone_size: few; j_call: TRBJ2-1; d_call: NA; v_call: TRBV12-3/TRBV12-4; cdr3_aa: CASSEHSGNEQFF; cdr3_nt: TGTGCCAGCAGCGAACACTCGGGCAATGAGCAGTTCTTC
clone_size: NA; j_call: TRBJ2-2; d_call: NA; v_call: TRBV10-2; cdr3_aa: CASSDPSSKEGPGELFF; cdr3_nt: TGCGCCAGCAGTGATCCTTCCTCCAAGGAGGGTCCCGGGGAGCTGTTTTTT
clone_size: few; j_call: TRBJ1-1; d_call: NA; v_call: TRBV27; cdr3_aa: CASSLRDGNTEAFF; cdr3_nt: TGTGCCAGCAGTCTCCGGGACGGGAACACTGAAGCTTTCTTT
clone_size: NA; j_call: TRBJ2-5; d_call: NA; v_call: TRBV27; cdr3_aa: CASSSGVAQYF; cdr3_nt: TGTGCCAGCAGCTCCGGGGTGGCCCAGTACTTC
clone_size: NA; j_call: TRBJ1-1; d_call: NA; v_call: TRBV6-5; cdr3_aa: CASSSGTVNTEAFF; cdr3_nt: TGTGCCAGCAGTTCGGGGACGGTGAACACTGAAGCTTTCTTT
clone_size: NA; j_call: TRBJ1-2; d_call: NA; v_call: TRBV7-9; cdr3_aa: CASSRGGSYGYTF; cdr3_nt: TGTGCCAGCAGTCGAGGGGGGAGCTATGGCTACACCTTC
clone_size: NA; j_call: TRBJ2-1; d_call: NA; v_call: TRBV27; cdr3_aa: CATHGDGSYNEQFF; cdr3_nt: TGTGCCACCCATGGTGATGGCAGCTACAATGAGCAGTTCTTC
clone_size: NA; j_call: TRBJ2-1; d_call: TRBD2; v_call: TRBV6-5; cdr3_aa: CASSYSSTIRGGEQFF; cdr3_nt: TGTGCCAGCAGTTATTCGTCTACCATCCGGGGGGGTGAGCAGTTCTTC
clone_size: NA; j_call: TRBJ1-5; d_call: NA; v_call: TRBV28; cdr3_aa: CASSLFISNQPQHF; cdr3_nt: TGTGCCAGCAGTTTATTTATCTCCAATCAGCCCCAGCATTTT